The clone carrying this T cell receptor (beta chain) was detected a few times. What it binds is unknown. Germline loops: CDR1 MNHEY, CDR2 SVGAGI. The CDR3 covers 15 residues. V was clipped by 6 bases and J by 0 bases, with 12 bases between them. The library came from three nested PCR rounds adapted from ARM-PCR protocols. From the multiplex PCR reads, TCRdb called clonotypes with MiXCR, one entry per CDR3 protein. Counted here are 220,000 or so distinct CDR3 sequences, approximately 74% occurring once; the ten biggest clones make up 20% to 25%. No cell sorting was done before RNA was extracted from the tissue. The record originates from a study of tumor and adjacent non-tumor tissue in lung cancer. Study results and caveats: Higher tumor TCR diversity was associated with shorter survival.

This clonotype was sampled from a man aged 55 to 70 with non-small cell lung cancer. The rearrangement joins TRBV6-5 to TRBJ2-1; no reliable D call. Specimen: lung tumor tissue. The CDR3 DNA reads as TGTGCCAGCAGCCCAGCGCAAAGCTCCTACAATGAGCAGTTCTTC. Its protein product is CASSPAQSSYNEQFF.